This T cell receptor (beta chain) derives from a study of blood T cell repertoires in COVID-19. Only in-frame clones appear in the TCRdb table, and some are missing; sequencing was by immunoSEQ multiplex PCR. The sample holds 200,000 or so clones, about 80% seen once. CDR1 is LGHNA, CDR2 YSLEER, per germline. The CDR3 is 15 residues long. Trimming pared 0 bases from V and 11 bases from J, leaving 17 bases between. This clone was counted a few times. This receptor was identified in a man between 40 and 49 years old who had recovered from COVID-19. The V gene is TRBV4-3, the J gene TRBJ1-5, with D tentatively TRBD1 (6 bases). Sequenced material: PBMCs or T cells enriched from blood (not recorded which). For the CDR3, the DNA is TGCGCCAGCAGCCAAGAGGAAGGGGGTCTAGAGGCCCAGCATTTT. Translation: CASSQEEGGLEAQHF.